These T cell receptor beta chains were read from a single sample in a study of cytomegalovirus exposure and HLA in healthy donors. The repertoire was sequenced with immunoSEQ multiplex PCR; TCRdb's copy has only in-frame clones and lacks some. The sample carries approximately 190,000 clones, about 80% recorded once. Sequencing used PBMCs. These receptors all come from a woman aged 18-35 years in good health and CMV-seropositive. CDR3s include the opening cysteine and the closing phenylalanine or tryptophan. D genes are given only for firm matches. Expanded clones are given a class, and other clones once, few, many or no size at all.

size	D	V	J	DNA	CDR3
-	-	TRBV5-1	TRBJ1-2	TGCGCCAGCAGCACCGGACAGAACTATGGCTACACCTTC	CASSTGQNYGYTF
-	TRBD1	TRBV4-3	TRBJ2-2	TGCGCCAGCAGCCAGGACAGGGCCATCACCGGGGAGCTGTTTTTT	CASSQDRAITGELFF
-	-	TRBV7-2	TRBJ2-3	TGTGCCAGCAGCTTAGAGGCGGCTAGAAGAGATACGCAGTATTTT	CASSLEAARRDTQYF
-	-	TRBV4-1	TRBJ1-4	TGCGCCAGCAGCCAAGATCCCCCTGTGGGGGGGCAATCTAATGAAAAACTGTTTTTT	CASSQDPPVGGQSNEKLFF
-	TRBD1	TRBV19	TRBJ1-6	TGTGCCAGTAGGGACAGGTATAATTCACCCCTCCACTTT	CASRDRYNSPLHF
-	TRBD1	TRBV5-6	TRBJ1-1	TGTGCCAGCAGCTTGACCGGGACAGGGGACACTGAAGCTTTCTTT	CASSLTGTGDTEAFF
few	-	TRBV27	TRBJ1-6	TGTGCCAGCATTGACCACGGGATGTCCGGTTCACCCCTCCACTTT	CASIDHGMSGSPLHF
-	-	TRBV6-6	TRBJ1-6	TGTGCCAGCAGTTACGATGCCAGGATTTTTTCACCCCTCCACTTT	CASSYDARIFSPLHF
-	-	TRBV7-2	TRBJ2-1	TGTGCCAGCAGCCCCGACAGGTTCAGGGACAATGAGCAGTTCTTC	CASSPDRFRDNEQFF
-	-	TRBV6-1	TRBJ1-2	TGTGCCAGCAGTGAAAGCCCCGACACTCCTAACTATGGCTACACCTTC	CASSESPDTPNYGYTF
-	-	TRBV27	TRBJ2-7	TGTGCCAGCAGTTTTCGGGGTAACGAGCAGTACTTC	CASSFRGNEQYF
-	TRBD1	TRBV6-1	TRBJ1-2	TGTGCCAGCAGTGAGGAAGGGGGCCGGCCCTATGGCTACACCTTC	CASSEEGGRPYGYTF
-	-	TRBV6-1	TRBJ2-1	TGTGCCAGCACTTGGACATCTAGAAATGAGCAGTTCTTC	CASTWTSRNEQFF
-	TRBD1	TRBV29-1	TRBJ2-1	TGCAGCGCCAACACAGGGGGGAGGTACAATGAGCAGTTCTTC	CSANTGGRYNEQFF
-	TRBD2	TRBV5-1	TRBJ2-5	TGCGCCAGCAGAGAAGGGAGGGGCCAGACCCAGTACTTC	CASREGRGQTQYF
-	TRBD1	TRBV2	TRBJ2-7	TGTGCCAGCAGTCCTGAGTTAGGGACAGTCCACGAGCAGTACTTC	CASSPELGTVHEQYF
-	-	TRBV27	TRBJ1-5	TGTGCCAGCAGTTTATGGGGGGATCAGCCCCAGCATTTT	CASSLWGDQPQHF
-	-	TRBV28	TRBJ2-7	TGTGCCAGCAGTTTCGCGACTAAATACTACGAGCAGTACTTC	CASSFATKYYEQYF
once	TRBD1	TRBV7-2	TRBJ2-5	TGTGCCAGCAGCCCGGACAGGGATCCAAGAGAAACCCAGTACTTC	CASSPDRDPRETQYF
-	-	TRBV5-1	TRBJ1-5	TGCGCCAGCAGCTTGCAGGGGAATCAGCCCCAGCATTTT	CASSLQGNQPQHF
-	-	TRBV25-1	TRBJ2-3	TGTGCCAGCAGTGAATGGCGGGGAGGCACGGATACGCAGTATTTT	CASSEWRGGTDTQYF
-	TRBD1	TRBV6-1	TRBJ1-5	TGTGCCAGCAGAGAACAGGGGAACTGGGGAAAGCCCCAGCATTTT	CASREQGNWGKPQHF
-	TRBD1	TRBV29-1	TRBJ1-1	TGCAGCGCTGTGGGGCATCAGGACAGGGTGGTCACTGAAGCTTTCTTT	CSAVGHQDRVVTEAFF
-	TRBD1	TRBV6-1	TRBJ2-2	TGTGCCACCGGAAGGGGGCTAAACACCGGGGAGCTGTTTTTT	CATGRGLNTGELFF
-	-	TRBV25-1	TRBJ1-5	TGTGCCAGCAGTGAATATGAAAGGGGTCAGCCCCAGCATTTT	CASSEYERGQPQHF
-	-	TRBV30	TRBJ1-6	TGTGCCTGGACAAACCCAACGACGAGGTTAAGGTCACCCCTCCACTTT	CAWTNPTTRLRSPLHF
-	-	TRBV2	TRBJ1-1	TGTGCCAGCAGTTTACATTTGATGAACACTGAAGCTTTCTTT	CASSLHLMNTEAFF
-	TRBD1	TRBV7-6	TRBJ2-7	TGTGCCAGCAGCCTTGGGACAGGGAAATACGAGCAGTACTTC	CASSLGTGKYEQYF
-	TRBD2	TRBV15	TRBJ2-2	TGTGCCACCAGCAGAGGCCTCAGGACTAGCGGGGACACCGGGGAGCTGTTTTTT	CATSRGLRTSGDTGELFF
-	-	TRBV7-2	TRBJ1-1	TGTGCCAGCGGGCCAGGGGCGCGGAGCACTGAAGCTTTCTTT	CASGPGARSTEAFF
-	-	TRBV5-6	TRBJ2-7	TGTGCCAGCAGCTGGAGCTCTCGGCCCTACGAGCAGTACTTC	CASSWSSRPYEQYF
-	-	TRBV11-2	TRBJ2-3	TGTGCCAGCGCCACCTTGGGCGGGGCCAGCACAGATACGCAGTATTTT	CASATLGGASTDTQYF
-	-	TRBV2	TRBJ1-6	TGTGCCAGCAGTGAGGGCAGTTATAATTCACCCCTCCACTTT	CASSEGSYNSPLHF
-	-	TRBV6-4	TRBJ1-3	TGTGCCAGCAGTGACCCCCGGGGGGGGTTTGGAAACACCATATATTTT	CASSDPRGGFGNTIYF
once	-	TRBV28	TRBJ2-7	TGTGCCAGCAGTATCAGGGTCTCCTACGAGCAGTACTTC	CASSIRVSYEQYF
-	TRBD1	TRBV6-4	TRBJ2-3	TGTGCCAGCAGTGACTCGTCGACAGGGGAAGGCACAGATACGCAGTATTTT	CASSDSSTGEGTDTQYF
-	-	TRBV7-9	TRBJ1-5	TGTGCCAGCAGCGGGGACTTAAGCAATCAGCCCCAGCATTTT	CASSGDLSNQPQHF
-	-	TRBV9	TRBJ1-1	TGTGCCAGCAGCGTAGAATGGGGAATGTTACAGGGGAACACTGAAGCTTTCTTT	CASSVEWGMLQGNTEAFF
-	-	TRBV21-1	TRBJ2-1	TGTGCCAGCAGCGGGCGACAGGGGCCTCGCAATGAGCAGTTCTTC	CASSGRQGPRNEQFF
-	-	TRBV2	TRBJ2-2	TGTGCCAGCAACCAGGGGGGGGAGCTGTTTTTT	CASNQGGELFF
-	-	TRBV7-3	TRBJ2-5	TGTGCCAGCAGCTTAACTAGCGGAATCCAAGAGACCCAGTACTTC	CASSLTSGIQETQYF
-	TRBD2	TRBV19	TRBJ2-3	TGTGCCAGCAAGGGACTAGCGGGGGAAACAGATACGCAGTATTTT	CASKGLAGETDTQYF
few	-	TRBV5-1	TRBJ2-7	TGCGCCAGCAGCATCGGACAGACCTCCTACGAGCAGTACTTC	CASSIGQTSYEQYF
-	TRBD2	TRBV5-1	TRBJ2-5	TGCGCCAGCAGCTACCCTCCGGGGGGGGAGGAGACCCAGTACTTC	CASSYPPGGEETQYF
-	-	TRBV7-2	TRBJ1-3	TGTGCCAGCAGCGAAGGGGGTCGGTGGGGGAGTGGAAACACCATATATTTT	CASSEGGRWGSGNTIYF